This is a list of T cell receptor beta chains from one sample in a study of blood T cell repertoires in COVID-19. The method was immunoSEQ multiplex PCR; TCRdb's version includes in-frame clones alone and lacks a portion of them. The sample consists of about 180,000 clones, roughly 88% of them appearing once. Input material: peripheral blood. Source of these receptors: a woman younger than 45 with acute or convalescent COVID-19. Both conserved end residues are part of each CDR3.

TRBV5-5	CASILAGFHGETQYF
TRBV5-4	CASSLSYHQETQYF
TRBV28	CASSFMGGVQPQHF
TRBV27	CASSFRQVTEAFF
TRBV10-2	CASYGGMNEQYF
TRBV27	CASSLKPPVSAFF
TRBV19	CASSISAYNEQFF
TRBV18	CASTDRVPEAFF
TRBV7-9	CASSSSDLGLAGQYEQFF
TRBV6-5	CASSHRGDTF
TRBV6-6	CASNGRDYSYEQYF
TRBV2	CASSESAGFYEQYF
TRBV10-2	CASSESGGNYGYTF
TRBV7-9	CASSSHGDRGNTIYF
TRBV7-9	CASSLGLPNEQFF
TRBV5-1	CASSLVSALTYGYTF
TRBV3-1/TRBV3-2	CASSPSRRTGGYTF
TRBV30	CALPGQGRIGKFF
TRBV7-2	CASSTWTGSYNEQFF
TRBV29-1	CSAAGYTGELFF
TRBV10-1	CASSVGGTETQYF
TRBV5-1	CASSFGGKQETQYF